This T cell receptor beta chain was profiled in a study of blood T cell repertoires in COVID-19. Study background: Specimens from acute and convalescent COVID-19 originated in the United States, Italy and Spain. T cells, B-cell-depleted T cells, or PBMCs provided the cDNA or gDNA that served as material.

Method: immunoSEQ multiplex PCR; TCRdb's copy keeps in-frame clones and lacks some. The data show approximately 38,000 clones, around 88% seen once. Germline V lookup: CDR1 SGHAT, CDR2 FQNNGV. The trim removed 3 bases at V and 4 bases at J, leaving 5 bases unmatched. The CDR3 sequence is 17 residues long. Sequencing was performed on peripheral blood. The rearrangement joins TRBV11-2 to TRBJ2-3, with 15 positions matching TRBD2. This receptor was obtained from an older woman with active COVID-19. The CDR3 loop is CASSFGLAGGHSDTQYF. The CDR3 DNA sequence: TGTGCCAGCAGCTTCGGACTAGCGGGGGGGCATTCAGATACGCAGTATTTT.